The 9 T cell receptor beta chains listed next were all sequenced from one sample in a study of blood T cell repertoires in COVID-19. TCRdb keeps only in-frame clones here, not all; method: immunoSEQ multiplex PCR. The sample holds around 200,000 clones; 80% to 90% are singletons and the top ten take over 1%. Input material: PBMCs or T cells enriched from blood (not recorded which). All receptors come from a man aged 30-40 years who had recovered from COVID-19.

This clone occurred a few times. The rearrangement uses TRBV4-1 and TRBJ2-4, with 14 bases matching TRBD2. The J segment lost 0 bases and the V segment lost 4 bases, leaving 11 bases of the junction unmatched. The germline V gene encodes CDR1 MGHRA and CDR2 YSYEKL. The CDR3 extends over 20 amino acids. The CDR3 sequence: CASSPQTSGGEGRAKNIQYF. The CDR3 DNA is TGCGCCAGCAGCCCCCAGACTAGCGGGGGGGAGGGTAGAGCCAAAAACATTCAGTACTTC.

This clone was seen just once. The rearrangement joins TRBV6-5 to TRBJ1-1; 8 bases fit TRBD1. V gave up 7 bases and J gave up 3 bases; unmatched junction bases: 10. CDR1 is MNHEY, CDR2 SVGAGI, per germline. The CDR3 covers 15 residues. The chain's CDR3 is CASMRPRGRDTEAFF. CDR3 DNA sequence: TGTGCCAGCATGAGACCCAGGGGGCGCGACACTGAAGCTTTCTTT.

This chain connects TRBV15 to TRBJ1-5, with D perhaps TRBD1 (6 bases). CDR3 length equals 15 residues. Looked up from germline, CDR1 is LNHNV and CDR2 is YYDKDF (reference sequence). Trimming took 1 base from V and 3 from J, leaving 10 bases between them. The CDR3 loop reads CATSRGQGYNQPQHF. CDR3 bases: TGTGCCACCAGCAGAGGGCAGGGGTACAATCAGCCCCAGCATTTT.

The J gene is TRBJ2-7, the V gene TRBV7-2; 7 bases map to TRBD1. Germline values: CDR1 SGHTA, CDR2 FQGNSA. The trim removed 5 bases at V and 0 bases at J, leaving 10 bases unmatched. This CDR3 comprises 16 residues. CDR3 bases: TGTGCCAGCAGCCCGATTCGGGCAGGGGGCTCCTACGAGCAGTACTTC. Amino acids: CASSPIRAGGSYEQYF.

The V call is TRBV6-2 or TRBV6-3, the J call TRBJ2-1, with 9 bases fitting TRBD2. V dropped 4 bases and J dropped 11; count of bases not matched to a gene: 15. This CDR3 has 16 amino acids. Germline lookup yields CDR1 MNHEY and CDR2 SVGEGT. The CDR3 here is CASSLDIGLARQQQFF. The CDR3, as DNA: TGTGCCAGCAGTTTAGATATAGGACTAGCGAGACAACAGCAGTTCTTC.

The chain combines TRBV24-1 with TRBJ2-5; 7 positions agree with TRBD1. Germline V CDR1 and CDR2: KGHDR, SFDVKD. J lost 5 bases, V lost 6 bases, and 8 bases had no gene match. The CDR3 is made up of 14 amino acids. CDR3 sequence reads: CATSPSGGGETQYF. For the CDR3, the DNA is TGTGCCACCAGTCCCTCAGGGGGTGGCGAGACCCAGTACTTC.

V usage is TRBV28 and J usage is TRBJ1-2; 8 bases are shared with TRBD1. The CDR3 sequence is 15 residues long. Germline CDR1 MDHEN, CDR2 SYDVKM. The trim removed 2 bases at V and 5 bases at J, leaving 7 bases unmatched. CDR3 residues: CASSLVRTGWYGYTF. Written as DNA, the CDR3 is TGTGCCAGCAGTTTAGTTCGGACAGGGTGGTATGGCTACACCTTC.

CDR3 sequence reads: CASSLETGTEAFF. The CDR3 DNA reads as TGTGCCAGCAGCTTGGAGACAGGGACTGAAGCTTTCTTT. V gene TRBV5-5 combines with J gene TRBJ1-1; 7 nucleotides agree with TRBD1. The germline V gene encodes CDR1 SGHKS and CDR2 YYEKEE (reference sequence). The CDR3 consists of 13 residues. Trimming took 0 bases from V and 5 from J; bases not matched to a gene: 1.

V usage is TRBV27 and J usage is TRBJ1-2; TRBD1 agrees at 7 bases. Trimming at V came to 2 bases and at J to 4 bases, leaving 4 bases not matched to a gene. The germline CDR1 and CDR2 sequences are MNHEY and SMNVEV (reference sequence). This CDR3 is 14 amino acids long. The CDR3 sequence is CASSLQGGPYGYTF. The CDR3 nucleotides are TGTGCCAGCAGTTTACAGGGGGGCCCCTATGGCTACACCTTC.